These 6 T cell receptor beta chains originate from one sample sequenced in a study of T cells in tumors after PD-1 blockade. The table came from immunoSEQ multiplex PCR; TCRdb's copy has only in-frame clones and leaves some out. The sample contains 45,000 or so clones, roughly 80% of which appear only once. The input for sequencing was PBMCs, taken before anti-PD-1 therapy. All receptors come from a human donor with advanced basal cell or squamous cell carcinoma (not recorded which).

This chain's CDR3 is CASSLEAGSGANVLTF. DNA for the CDR3: TGCGCCAGCAGCTTGGAGGCAGGTTCTGGGGCCAACGTCCTGACTTTC. V usage is TRBV5-1 and J usage is TRBJ2-6; D uncertain. Germline lookup yields CDR1 SGHRS and CDR2 YFSETQ. The CDR3 loop spans 16 amino acids. Trimming left V 0 bases short and J 1 base short, with 8 bases between.

The genes are TRBV24-1 and TRBJ2-1, with 9 positions matching TRBD2. This CDR3 contains 13 residues. Trimming removed 6 bases from V and 7 bases from J; junction bases left unmatched: 3. The germline V gene has CDR1 KGHDR and CDR2 SFDVKD. The CDR3 nucleotides read TGTGCCACCAGTCTAGCGGGATTAAATGAGCAGTTCTTC. Amino acids: CATSLAGLNEQFF.

The V gene is TRBV5-1, the J gene TRBJ2-5; no reliable D call. The CDR3 loop spans 14 amino acids. The V end lost 4 bases, the J end lost 2 bases, and 12 bases lay between the germline ends. Germline V gives CDR1 SGHRS, CDR2 YFSETQ. The CDR3 here is CASSPRPVQETQYF. As DNA, the CDR3 is TGCGCCAGCAGCCCCCGTCCAGTTCAAGAGACCCAGTACTTC. The full variable domain, in which reference TRBV5-1 and TRBJ2-5 provide the parts outside the CDR3, is KAGVTQTPRYLIKTRGQQVTLSCSPISGHRSVSWYQQTPGQGLQFLFEYFSETQRNKGNFPGRFSGRQFSNSRSEMNVSTLELGDSALYLCASSPRPVQETQYFGPGTRLLVL.

CDR3 protein: CASIMTSWTGVRDTEAFF. In DNA, the CDR3 is TGTGCCAGCATCATGACCTCGTGGACAGGGGTTAGGGACACTGAAGCTTTCTTT. The chain is built from TRBV5-6 and TRBJ1-1, with 9 bases aligning to TRBD1. The V gene end was trimmed by 6 bases and the J gene end by 3 bases; junction bases not matched to a gene: 18. Per germline, CDR1 SGHDT and CDR2 YYEEEE. The CDR3 contains 18 residues.

The chain recombines TRBV7-2 with TRBJ2-3, with a weak D call TRBD2 (5 bases). The V and J ends lost 1 base and 1 base respectively, with 6 bases between them. The CDR3 loop spans 14 amino acids. CDR1 is SGHTA, CDR2 FQGNSA, per germline. The CDR3 here is CASSLDGGTDTQYF. In DNA form, the CDR3 reads TGTGCCAGCAGCTTAGACGGGGGCACAGATACGCAGTATTTT.

This clone has a count of ten or more. The genes are TRBV27 and TRBJ2-7; a possible D gene is TRBD1 (6 bases). The CDR3 loop spans 18 amino acids. Germline loops: CDR1 MNHEY, CDR2 SMNVEV (reference sequence). V dropped 4 bases and J dropped 3 bases, with 25 bases sitting between them. The CDR3, as DNA: TGTGCCAGCAGTTCGTTGGGGGCTGCCGGGACACCCTTCTACGAGCAGTACTTC. Amino acids: CASSSLGAAGTPFYEQYF.